Below are 8 T cell receptor beta chains sequenced from a single sample in a study of T cell responses to AZD1222 COVID-19 vaccine. Profiling relied on immunoSEQ multiplex PCR, and the TCRdb table lists in-frame clones only, not all of them. The data show 150,000 to 200,000 clones, 92% seen once. The material sequenced was peripheral blood, taken on day 0 of AZD1222 vaccination. Every receptor here comes from an adult in good health.

This clone was recorded a few times. This chain links TRBV6-5 with TRBJ1-1, with D possibly being TRBD1 (5 bases). Trimming pared 8 bases from V and 1 base from J, leaving 14 bases between. The germline gives CDR1 MNHEY, CDR2 SVGAGI. This CDR3 spans 14 amino acids. The CDR3 region is CASARQTENTEAFF. The CDR3 DNA reads as TGTGCCAGCGCCAGACAGACAGAGAACACTGAAGCTTTCTTT.

The chain employs TRBV9 and TRBJ2-2; D possibly uses TRBD1 or TRBD2 (6 bases each). The CDR3 has 17 residues. Trimming left V 3 bases short and J 0 bases short, with 15 bases between. Germline CDR1 SGDLS, CDR2 YYNGEE. The CDR3 is CASSGVWGAANTGELFF. CDR3 nucleotide sequence: TGTGCCAGCAGCGGGGTATGGGGGGCTGCGAACACCGGGGAGCTGTTTTTT.

The V and J genes are TRBV28 and TRBJ2-7, with TRBD2 identical over 8 bases. V was pared by 6 bases and J by 5 bases, with 6 bases of the junction left unmatched. Germline V gives CDR1 MDHEN, CDR2 SYDVKM. The CDR3 is made up of 13 amino acids. The CDR3 DNA reads as TGTGCCAGCAGGAGCGGGAGTGAGGACGAGCAGTACTTC. This gives the protein CASRSGSEDEQYF.

V and J are TRBV4-3 and TRBJ2-1; D is perhaps TRBD2 (5 bases). The CDR3 has 15 amino acids. CDR1 LGHNA and CDR2 YSLEER come from the germline V gene. Trimming cost V 0 bases and J 7 bases, with 13 bases left between them. The CDR3 loop reads CASSQDIRGWNEQFF. The CDR3 nucleotides are TGCGCCAGCAGCCAAGATATTCGGGGATGGAATGAGCAGTTCTTC.

The CDR3: CASSTGTGISGYTF. The DNA of the CDR3 is TGTGCCAGCAGCACCGGGACAGGGATAAGTGGCTACACCTTC. This rearrangement joins TRBV28 to TRBJ1-2, with 9 bases aligning to TRBD1. Germline loops: CDR1 MDHEN, CDR2 SYDVKM. After removal of 6 bases from V and 7 bases from J, the junction contained 9 bases not matched to a gene. This CDR3 has 14 residues.

This clone was seen only once. This sequence joins TRBV7-2 and TRBJ2-4, with D perhaps assigned TRBD1 or TRBD2 (7 bases each). Germline V gene sequence: CDR1 SGHTA, CDR2 FQGNSA. The V and J ends lost 1 base and 8 bases respectively, with 15 bases between them. The CDR3 consists of 15 residues. The CDR3 region is CASSLGQGGSYIQYF. The CDR3 DNA follows: TGTGCCAGCAGCTTAGGACAGGGAGGGTCCTACATTCAGTACTTC.

This clone was recorded only once. The chain recombines TRBV5-5 with TRBJ2-7, with D possibly being TRBD1 or TRBD2 (5 bases each). The V gene lost 0 bases and the J gene lost 0 bases, with 16 bases spanning the gap. From germline, CDR1 is SGHKS and CDR2 YYEKEE (reference sequence). The CDR3 has 17 residues. The CDR3 reads CASSLVGVDTNSYEQYF. In nucleotides, the CDR3 is TGTGCCAGCAGCTTGGTGGGGGTCGATACAAACTCCTACGAGCAGTACTTC.

V usage is TRBV11-2 and J usage is TRBJ2-3; 8 positions match TRBD1. Germline CDR1 SGHAT, CDR2 FQNNGV. J gave up 1 base and V 5 bases, and 2 bases lay outside the gene matches. This CDR3 contains 14 residues. CDR3 sequence (DNA): TGTGCCAGCAGCCTGACAGGGGGCACAGATACGCAGTATTTT. Translated: CASSLTGGTDTQYF.